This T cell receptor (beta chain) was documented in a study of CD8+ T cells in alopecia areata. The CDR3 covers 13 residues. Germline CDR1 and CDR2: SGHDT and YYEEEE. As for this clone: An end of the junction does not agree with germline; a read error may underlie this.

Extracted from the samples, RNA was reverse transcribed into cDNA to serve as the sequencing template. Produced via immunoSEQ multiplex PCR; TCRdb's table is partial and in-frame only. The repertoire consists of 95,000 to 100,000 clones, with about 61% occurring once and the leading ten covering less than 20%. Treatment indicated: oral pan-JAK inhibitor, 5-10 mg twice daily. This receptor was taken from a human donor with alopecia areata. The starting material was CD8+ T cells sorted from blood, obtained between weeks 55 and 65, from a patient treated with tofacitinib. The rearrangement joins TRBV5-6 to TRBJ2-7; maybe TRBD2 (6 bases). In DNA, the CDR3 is TGTGCCAGCGGCTTAGGACTAAACTACGAGCAGTACTTC. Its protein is CASGLGLNYEQYF.